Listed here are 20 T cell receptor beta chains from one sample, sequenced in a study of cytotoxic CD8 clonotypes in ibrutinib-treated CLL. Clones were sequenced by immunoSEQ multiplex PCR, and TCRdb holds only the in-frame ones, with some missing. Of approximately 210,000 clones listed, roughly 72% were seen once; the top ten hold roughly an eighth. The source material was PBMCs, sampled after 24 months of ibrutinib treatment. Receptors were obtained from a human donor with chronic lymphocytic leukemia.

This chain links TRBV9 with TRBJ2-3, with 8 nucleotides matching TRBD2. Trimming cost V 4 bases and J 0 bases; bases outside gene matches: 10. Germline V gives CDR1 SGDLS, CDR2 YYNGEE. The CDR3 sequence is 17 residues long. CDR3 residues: CASSPRTSGTSTDTQYF. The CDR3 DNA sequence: TGTGCCAGCAGCCCCCGAACTAGCGGAACTAGCACAGATACGCAGTATTTT.

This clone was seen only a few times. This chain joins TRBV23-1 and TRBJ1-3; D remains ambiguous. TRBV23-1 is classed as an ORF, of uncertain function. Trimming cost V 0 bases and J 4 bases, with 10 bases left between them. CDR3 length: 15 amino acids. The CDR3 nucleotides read TGCGCCAGCAGTCAATCGACCAAGACCGGAAACACCATATATTTT. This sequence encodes CASSQSTKTGNTIYF.

The CDR3 nucleotides are TGTGCCAGCAGCCGGACTAGCGGGAGTATCAATGAGCAGTTCTTC. This codes for CASSRTSGSINEQFF. The chain has TRBV5-6 and TRBJ2-1; 13 bases map to TRBD2. CDR1 is SGHDT and CDR2 is YYEEEE in the germline V gene. The CDR3 covers 15 residues. The junction had 4 bases not matched to a gene; V was cut back by 4 bases and J by 6 bases.

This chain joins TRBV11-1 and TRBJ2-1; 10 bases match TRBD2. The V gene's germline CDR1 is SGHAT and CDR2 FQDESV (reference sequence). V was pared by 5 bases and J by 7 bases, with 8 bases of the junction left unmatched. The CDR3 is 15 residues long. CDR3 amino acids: CASSRSSGSGNEQFF. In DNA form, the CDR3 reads TGTGCCAGCAGCCGCTCTAGCGGGAGTGGTAATGAGCAGTTCTTC.

The CDR3: CASSVDWGVDTQYF. The CDR3 nucleotides are TGTGCCAGCAGCGTAGACTGGGGCGTAGATACGCAGTATTTT. The rearrangement uses TRBV9 and TRBJ2-3, with D possibly matching TRBD1 (5 bases). The V and J ends lost 0 bases and 5 bases respectively, with 10 bases between them. Germline-derived CDR1 and CDR2 are SGDLS and YYNGEE. This CDR3 is built from 14 residues.

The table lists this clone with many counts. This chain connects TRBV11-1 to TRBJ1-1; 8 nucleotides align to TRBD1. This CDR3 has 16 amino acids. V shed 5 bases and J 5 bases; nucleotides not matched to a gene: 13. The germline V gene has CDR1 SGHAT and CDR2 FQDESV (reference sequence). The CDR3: CASSIHDRGARTEAFF. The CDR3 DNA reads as TGTGCCAGCAGCATCCATGACAGGGGAGCTAGGACTGAAGCTTTCTTT. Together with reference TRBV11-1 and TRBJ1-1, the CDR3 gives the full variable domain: EAEVAQSPRYKITEKSQAVAFWCDPISGHATLYWYRQILGQGPELLVQFQDESVVDDSQLPKDRFSAERLKGVDSTLKIQPAELGDSAMYLCASSIHDRGARTEAFFGQGTRLTVV.

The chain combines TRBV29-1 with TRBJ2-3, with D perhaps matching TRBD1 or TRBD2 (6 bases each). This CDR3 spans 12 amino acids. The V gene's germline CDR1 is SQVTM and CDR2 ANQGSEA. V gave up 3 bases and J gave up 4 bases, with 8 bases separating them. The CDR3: CSVDRGPDTQYF. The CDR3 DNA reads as TGCAGCGTTGACCGGGGGCCAGATACGCAGTATTTT.

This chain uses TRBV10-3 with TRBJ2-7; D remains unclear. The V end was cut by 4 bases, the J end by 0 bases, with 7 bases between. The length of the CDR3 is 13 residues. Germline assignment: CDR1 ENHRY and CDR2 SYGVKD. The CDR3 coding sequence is TGTGCCATCAGTGTTGGGTCCTCCTACGAGCAGTACTTC. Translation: CAISVGSSYEQYF.

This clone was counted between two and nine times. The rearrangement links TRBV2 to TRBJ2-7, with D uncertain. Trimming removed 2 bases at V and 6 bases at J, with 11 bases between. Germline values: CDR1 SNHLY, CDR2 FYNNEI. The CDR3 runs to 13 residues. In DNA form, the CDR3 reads TGTGCCAGCAGTGAACTTAAGGGCCCCGAGCAGTACTTC. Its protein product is CASSELKGPEQYF.

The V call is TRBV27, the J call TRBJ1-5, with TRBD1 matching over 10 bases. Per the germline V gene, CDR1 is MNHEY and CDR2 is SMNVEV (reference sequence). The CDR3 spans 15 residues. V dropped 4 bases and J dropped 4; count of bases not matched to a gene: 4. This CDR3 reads CASSSWTGGNQPQHF. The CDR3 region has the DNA TGTGCCAGCAGTTCCTGGACAGGGGGTAATCAGCCCCAGCATTTT.

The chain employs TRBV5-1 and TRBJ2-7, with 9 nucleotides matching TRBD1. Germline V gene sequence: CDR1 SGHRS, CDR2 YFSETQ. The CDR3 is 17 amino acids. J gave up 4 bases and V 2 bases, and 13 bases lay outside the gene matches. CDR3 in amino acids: CASSFGRVGQGLYEQYF. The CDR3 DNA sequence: TGCGCCAGCAGCTTCGGGAGAGTGGGACAGGGATTGTACGAGCAGTACTTC.

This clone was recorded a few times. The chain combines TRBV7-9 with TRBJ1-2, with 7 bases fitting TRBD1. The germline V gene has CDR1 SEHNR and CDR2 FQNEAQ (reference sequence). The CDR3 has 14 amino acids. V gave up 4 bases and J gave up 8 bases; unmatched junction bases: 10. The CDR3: CASSSNDRVRGYTF. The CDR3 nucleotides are TGTGCCAGCAGCTCCAACGACAGGGTTCGAGGCTACACCTTC.

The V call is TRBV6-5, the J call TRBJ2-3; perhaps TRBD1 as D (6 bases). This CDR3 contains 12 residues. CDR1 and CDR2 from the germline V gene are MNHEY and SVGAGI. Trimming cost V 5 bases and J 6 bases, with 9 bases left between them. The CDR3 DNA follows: TGTGCCAGCAGTCAGGGGACGGATACGCAGTATTTT. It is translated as CASSQGTDTQYF.

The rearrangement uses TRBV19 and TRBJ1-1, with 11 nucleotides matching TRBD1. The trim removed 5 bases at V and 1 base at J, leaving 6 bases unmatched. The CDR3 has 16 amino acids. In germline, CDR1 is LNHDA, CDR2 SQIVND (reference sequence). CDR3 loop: CASSPRDRGRNTEAFF. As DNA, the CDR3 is TGTGCCAGTAGTCCACGGGACAGGGGGAGGAACACTGAAGCTTTCTTT. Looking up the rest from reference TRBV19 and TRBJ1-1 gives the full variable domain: DGGITQSPKYLFRKEGQNVTLSCEQNLNHDAMYWYRQDPGQGLRLIYYSQIVNDFQKGDIAEGYSVSREKKESFPLTVTSAQKNPTAFYLCASSPRDRGRNTEAFFGQGTRLTVV.

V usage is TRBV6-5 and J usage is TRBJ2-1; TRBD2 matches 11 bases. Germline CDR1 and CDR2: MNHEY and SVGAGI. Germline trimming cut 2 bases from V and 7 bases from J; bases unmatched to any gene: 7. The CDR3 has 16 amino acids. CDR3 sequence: CASSYVGSGRANEQFF. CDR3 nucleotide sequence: TGTGCCAGCAGTTACGTTGGTAGCGGGAGGGCTAATGAGCAGTTCTTC.

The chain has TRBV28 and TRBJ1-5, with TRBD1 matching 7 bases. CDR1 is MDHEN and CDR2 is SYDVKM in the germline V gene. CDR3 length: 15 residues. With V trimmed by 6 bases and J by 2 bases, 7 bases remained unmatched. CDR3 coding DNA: TGTGCCAGCAGCCTTAAACAGGGGCGCAATCAGCCCCAGCATTTT. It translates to CASSLKQGRNQPQHF.

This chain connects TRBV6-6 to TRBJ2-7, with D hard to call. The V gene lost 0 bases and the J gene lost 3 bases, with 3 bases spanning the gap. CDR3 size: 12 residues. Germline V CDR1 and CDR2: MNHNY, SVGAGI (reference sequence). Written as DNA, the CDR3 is TGTGCCAGCAGTTACTCGATCTACGAGCAGTACTTC. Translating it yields CASSYSIYEQYF.

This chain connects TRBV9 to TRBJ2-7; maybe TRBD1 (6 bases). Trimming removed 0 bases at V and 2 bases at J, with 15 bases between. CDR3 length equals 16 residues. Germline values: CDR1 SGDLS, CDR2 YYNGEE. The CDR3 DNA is TGTGCCAGCAGCGTAGGAGGGTTGGACAGCACCTACGAGCAGTACTTC. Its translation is CASSVGGLDSTYEQYF.

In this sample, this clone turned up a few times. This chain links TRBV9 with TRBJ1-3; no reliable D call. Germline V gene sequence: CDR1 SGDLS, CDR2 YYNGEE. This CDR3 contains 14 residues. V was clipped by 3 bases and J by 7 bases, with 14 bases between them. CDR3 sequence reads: CASSGPHPGNTIYF. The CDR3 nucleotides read TGTGCCAGCAGCGGGCCACATCCCGGGAACACCATATATTTT.

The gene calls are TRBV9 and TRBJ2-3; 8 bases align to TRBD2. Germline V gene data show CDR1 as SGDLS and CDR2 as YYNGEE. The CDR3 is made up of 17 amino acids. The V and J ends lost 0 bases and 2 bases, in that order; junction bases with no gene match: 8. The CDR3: CASSVAGSGGITDTQYF. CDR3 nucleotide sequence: TGTGCCAGCAGCGTAGCCGGGAGCGGGGGAATCACAGATACGCAGTATTTT.